This entry lists 29 T cell receptor beta chains sequenced from one sample in a study of shared T cell receptors in the human thymus. Repertoires were generated with immunoSEQ multiplex PCR, while TCRdb's copy carries only in-frame clones and drops some. The data contain 700,000 to 750,000 clones, approximately 83% of them singletons. These data were also reused for a study on human thymus T cells.

Sequenced input: thymocytes. The receptors come from a girl under three years old with a congenital heart defect.

CDR3 region: CASSLGLAPYQETQYF. CDR3 coding DNA: TGCGCCAGCAGCTTGGGGCTAGCGCCGTACCAAGAGACCCAGTACTTC. V is TRBV5-1 and J is TRBJ2-5, with TRBD2 as a possible D gene (6 bases). With 0 bases removed from V and 0 bases from J, the gap between germline ends came to 12 bases. This CDR3 has 16 amino acids. Germline V lookup: CDR1 SGHRS, CDR2 YFSETQ.

V and J are TRBV7-2 and TRBJ1-6; a weak D match, TRBD1 (6 bases). V gave up 3 bases and J gave up 8 bases, with 14 bases separating them. Per germline, CDR1 SGHTA and CDR2 FQGNSA. This CDR3 comprises 15 residues. CDR3 in amino acids: CASSFRTDAHSPLHF. In DNA, the CDR3 is TGTGCCAGCAGCTTCCGGACAGACGCACATTCACCCCTCCACTTT.

The chain joins TRBV20-1 to TRBJ1-2; D unresolved. V lost 6 bases to trimming and J lost 4 bases, with 9 bases between them. This CDR3 region has 11 residues. The V gene's germline CDR1 is DFQATT and CDR2 SNEGSKA (reference sequence). The CDR3 reads CSAEEGYGYTF. The CDR3 DNA reads as TGCAGTGCCGAAGAGGGCTATGGCTACACCTTC.

V usage is TRBV2 and J usage is TRBJ2-1; D unresolved. In germline, CDR1 is SNHLY, CDR2 FYNNEI. The CDR3 is made up of 13 amino acids. Trimming removed 4 bases from V and 7 bases from J, with 11 bases in between. The CDR3 reads CASSVVSQNEQFF. CDR3 DNA sequence: TGTGCCAGCAGTGTGGTTAGTCAAAATGAGCAGTTCTTC.

V usage is TRBV2 and J usage is TRBJ2-5; TRBD1 agrees at 7 bases. CDR3 length: 14 residues. Germline V gene data show CDR1 as SNHLY and CDR2 as FYNNEI. V was clipped by 2 bases and J by 5 bases; unmatched bases: 5. CDR3 nucleotides: TGTGCCAGCAGTGAACGGCAGGGGGAGGAGACCCAGTACTTC. Translated, it gives CASSERQGEETQYF. The full variable domain, its missing parts supplied by reference TRBV2 and TRBJ2-5, is EPEVTQTPSHQVTQMGQEVILRCVPISNHLYFYWYRQILGQKVEFLVSFYNNEISEKSEIFDDQFSVERPDGSNFTLKIRSTKLEDSAMYFCASSERQGEETQYFGPGTRLLVL.

The chain carries TRBV2 and TRBJ1-6, with D perhaps matching TRBD1 (6 bases). The germline V gene has CDR1 SNHLY and CDR2 FYNNEI. This CDR3 spans 14 amino acids. V lost 8 bases and J 5 bases, leaving 13 bases between the germline ends. DNA of the CDR3: TGTGCCAGCCTTTGCGAGGGGGATAATTCACCCCTCCACTTT. Translation gives CASLCEGDNSPLHF.

This clone was seen a handful of times. The genes are TRBV5-6 and TRBJ1-1; D unresolved. The V end lost 5 bases, the J end lost 0 bases, and 14 bases lay between the germline ends. Germline CDR1 and CDR2: SGHDT and YYEEEE. The CDR3 totals 15 residues. The CDR3 region is CASSLTRDMNTEAFF. The CDR3 DNA is TGTGCCAGCAGTTTAACTCGAGACATGAACACTGAAGCTTTCTTT. The full variable domain, its missing parts supplied by reference TRBV5-6 and TRBJ1-1, is DAGVTQSPTHLIKTRGQQVTLRCSPKSGHDTVSWYQQALGQGPQFIFQYYEEEERQRGNFPDRFSGHQFPNYSSELNVNALLLGDSALYLCASSLTRDMNTEAFFGQGTRLTVV.

The V call is TRBV6-1, the J call TRBJ1-3; D is ambiguous. Germline V gene sequence: CDR1 MNHNS, CDR2 SASEGT. CDR3 length: 14 amino acids. Deletions cut 7 bases from V and 0 bases from J, with 10 bases between. CDR3 loop: CASTGSFSGNTIYF. The DNA of the CDR3 is TGTGCCAGCACCGGGAGTTTCTCTGGAAACACCATATATTTT.

The chain joins TRBV11-2 to TRBJ1-2; TRBD1 aligns across 9 bases. This CDR3 has 14 amino acids. Unmatched junction bases numbered 2, after V lost 0 bases and J lost 6 bases. Germline-derived CDR1 and CDR2 are SGHAT and FQNNGV. CDR3 sequence reads: CASSLERTGDGYTF. The CDR3 bases are TGTGCCAGCAGCTTAGAGCGGACAGGGGATGGCTACACCTTC. The variable domain in full, with the rest retrieved from reference TRBV11-2 and TRBJ1-2, is EAGVAQSPRYKIIEKRQSVAFWCNPISGHATLYWYQQILGQGPKLLIQFQNNGVVDDSQLPKDRFSAERLKGVDSTLKIQPAKLEDSAVYLCASSLERTGDGYTFGSGTRLTVV.

The chain joins TRBV28 to TRBJ1-2; 7 positions match TRBD1. Germline CDR1 MDHEN, CDR2 SYDVKM. The V and J ends lost 4 bases and 4 bases, in that order; junction bases with no gene match: 9. CDR3 size: 15 residues. The chain's CDR3 is CASSSPPGGSYGYTF. In DNA form, the CDR3 reads TGTGCCAGCAGTTCGCCCCCAGGGGGATCCTATGGCTACACCTTC.

The chain carries TRBV5-5 and TRBJ2-2; D might be TRBD2 (5 bases). Trimming pared 5 bases from V and 5 bases from J, leaving 19 bases between. Germline CDR1 is SGHKS and CDR2 is YYEKEE (reference sequence). The CDR3 is made up of 16 amino acids. Here the CDR3 DNA reads TGTGCCAGCAGACCCCGGGTGGAGGAGCCGACCGGGGAGCTGTTTTTT. This codes for CASRPRVEEPTGELFF.

The chain employs TRBV7-9 and TRBJ1-1; D uncertain. Trimming removed 1 base at V and 0 bases at J, with 9 bases between. The germline gives CDR1 SEHNR, CDR2 FQNEAQ (reference sequence). This CDR3 spans 15 amino acids. The CDR3 bases are TGTGCCAGCAGCTTAGTGGCGGCGGTGAACACTGAAGCTTTCTTT. Its translation is CASSLVAAVNTEAFF.

A few counts support this clone. The chain is built from TRBV9 and TRBJ1-2, with 8 bases identical to TRBD1. Trimming at V came to 4 bases and at J to 5 bases, leaving 4 bases not matched to a gene. CDR3 size: 13 residues. Germline values: CDR1 SGDLS, CDR2 YYNGEE. Here the CDR3 reads CASSSRQGYGYTF. In DNA form, the CDR3 reads TGTGCCAGCAGCTCCCGACAGGGGTATGGCTACACCTTC.

This chain uses TRBV25-1 with TRBJ1-1; tentative D call: TRBD1 (6 bases). Between the trimmed V and J ends, which lost 6 bases and 3 bases, there was a span of 8 bases. Germline loops: CDR1 MGHDK, CDR2 SYGVNS. The length of the CDR3 is 12 residues. The CDR3 reads CASRNRDTEAFF. The CDR3 region has the DNA TGTGCCAGCAGAAACAGGGACACTGAAGCTTTCTTT.

The chain combines TRBV14 with TRBJ2-1; 9 nucleotides line up with TRBD1. Per germline, CDR1 SGHDN and CDR2 FVKESK. J gave up 6 bases and V 4 bases, and 7 bases lay outside the gene matches. CDR3 size: 15 residues. The CDR3 spells CASSLRDRVTNEQFF. CDR3 sequence (DNA): TGTGCCAGCAGCCTCCGGGACAGGGTGACCAATGAGCAGTTCTTC. The whole variable domain, filled in from reference TRBV14 and TRBJ2-1, reads EAGVTQFPSHSVIEKGQTVTLRCDPISGHDNLYWYRRVMGKEIKFLLHFVKESKQDESGMPNNRFLAERTGGTYSTLKVQPAELEDSGVYFCASSLRDRVTNEQFFGPGTRLTVL.

CDR3 in DNA: TGTGCCAGCAGCCCAGGGCCAGGGGGAAACACCATATATTTT. Protein: CASSPGPGGNTIYF. V is TRBV6-5 and J is TRBJ1-3; tentatively, D is TRBD1 (5 bases). The germline CDR1 and CDR2 sequences are MNHEY and SVGAGI. The CDR3 totals 14 residues. V lost 6 bases and J lost 4, with 13 bases in between.

V and J are TRBV7-8 and TRBJ1-5; no clear D. Germline CDR1 is SGHVS and CDR2 is FQNEAQ. The CDR3 runs to 17 residues. V gave up 2 bases and J gave up 0 bases, with 14 bases separating them. The CDR3: CASSLYGRSYSNQPQHF. In DNA form, the CDR3 reads TGTGCCAGCAGCTTATATGGGAGAAGCTATAGCAATCAGCCCCAGCATTTT.

Of note for this clone: The identical CDR3 is also encoded by other nucleotide sequences in the sample. V is TRBV7-2 and J is TRBJ2-7, with TRBD2 matching over 12 bases. The CDR3 loop spans 16 amino acids. Per germline, CDR1 SGHTA and CDR2 FQGNSA. V was pared by 5 bases and J by 7 bases, with 12 bases of the junction left unmatched. In nucleotides, the CDR3 is TGTGCCAGCAGCCCCCCCGGTCTAGCGGGGGGGCGTGAGCAGTACTTC. It encodes CASSPPGLAGGREQYF.

V and J are TRBV30 and TRBJ1-2; D uncertain. The CDR3 extends over 13 amino acids. Trimming shortened V by 3 bases and J by 4 bases, and 12 bases separated the two germline ends. Germline V lookup: CDR1 GTSNPN, CDR2 SVGIG (reference sequence). CDR3 bases: TGTGCCTGGAGAGCGCTGTTCGGCTATGGCTACACCTTC. Amino acid sequence: CAWRALFGYGYTF.

CDR3 sequence reads: CASSPGSGGRGTDTQYF. As DNA, the CDR3 is TGTGCCAGCAGCCCCGGTTCGGGGGGGCGGGGCACAGATACGCAGTATTTT. The chain has TRBV11-1 and TRBJ2-3; 8 nucleotides align to TRBD2. Germline V gene data show CDR1 as SGHAT and CDR2 as FQDESV (reference sequence). Trimming cost V 5 bases and J 1 base; bases outside gene matches: 11. The CDR3 has 17 amino acids.

This chain links TRBV5-1 with TRBJ2-7; possibly TRBD2 for D (6 bases). Trimming stripped 3 bases from V and 2 bases from J, with 15 bases between. Germline CDR1 SGHRS, CDR2 YFSETQ. The CDR3 totals 15 residues. For the CDR3, the DNA is TGCGCCAGCAGCTCCGGACCCGGAGGGGCCTACGAGCAGTACTTC. It encodes CASSSGPGGAYEQYF. Variable domain in full (rest from reference TRBV5-1 and TRBJ2-7): KAGVTQTPRYLIKTRGQQVTLSCSPISGHRSVSWYQQTPGQGLQFLFEYFSETQRNKGNFPGRFSGRQFSNSRSEMNVSTLELGDSALYLCASSSGPGGAYEQYFGPGTRLTVT.

This clone was observed a few times. The V gene is TRBV6-1, the J gene TRBJ1-4; D may be TRBD1 (5 bases). Germline values: CDR1 MNHNS, CDR2 SASEGT. There are 17 residues in the CDR3. Trimming stripped 0 bases from V and 2 bases from J, with 13 bases between. The CDR3 here is CASSEAGGFKTNEKLFF. In DNA form, the CDR3 reads TGTGCCAGCAGTGAAGCCGGGGGGTTTAAGACTAATGAAAAACTGTTTTTT.

This clone was counted once. The chain has TRBV18 and TRBJ2-7; weak D call: TRBD1 (5 bases). Between the trimmed V and J ends, which lost 3 bases and 6 bases, there was a span of 15 bases. CDR1 and CDR2 from the germline V gene are KGHSH and LQKENI. The CDR3 covers 14 residues. CDR3 loop: CASSPHAHRFEQYF. The CDR3 DNA follows: TGTGCCAGCTCACCCCACGCACACAGGTTCGAGCAGTACTTC. Full variable domain (missing parts from reference TRBV18 and TRBJ2-7): NAGVMQNPRHLVRRRGQEARLRCSPMKGHSHVYWYRQLPEEGLKFMVYLQKENIIDESGMPKERFSAEFPKEGPSILRIQQVVRGDSAAYFCASSPHAHRFEQYFGPGTRLTVT.

This clone was seen more than once but under ten times. The chain's CDR3 is CASSYSGGLRGNEQFF. CDR3 sequence (DNA): TGTGCCAGCAGTTATAGCGGGGGACTCAGGGGCAATGAGCAGTTCTTC. The V call is TRBV28, the J call TRBJ2-1; 9 nucleotides agree with TRBD2. CDR1 is MDHEN and CDR2 is SYDVKM in the germline V gene. V lost 4 bases to trimming and J lost 6 bases; unmatched junction nucleotides: 10. The CDR3 runs to 16 residues.

The chain has TRBV7-2 and TRBJ1-3, with TRBD1 identical over 8 bases. The CDR3 consists of 14 residues. Looked up from germline, CDR1 is SGHTA and CDR2 is FQGNSA. V trimming: 6 bases; J trimming: 4 bases; junction bases outside the gene matches: 5. This chain's CDR3 is CASSPRTGGNTIYF. The CDR3 DNA follows: TGTGCCAGCAGTCCCCGGACAGGGGGAAACACCATATATTTT.

This clone is a singleton in its sample. This sequence joins TRBV5-8 and TRBJ1-1; D unclear. This CDR3 is 13 amino acids long. Germline lookup yields CDR1 SGHTS and CDR2 YDEGEE. Trimming took off 1 base at V and 5 bases at J, with 9 bases between the two ends. CDR3 residues: CASSLWQKTEAFF. DNA of the CDR3: TGTGCCAGCAGCTTGTGGCAGAAAACTGAAGCTTTCTTT.

The rearrangement uses TRBV10-1 and TRBJ1-4; 8 nucleotides align to TRBD1. This CDR3 region has 16 residues. Germline-derived CDR1 and CDR2 are WNHNN and SYGVQD (reference sequence). Trimming cost V 7 bases and J 4 bases; bases outside gene matches: 11. DNA of the CDR3: TGCGCCAGCACCGACCGGGACAGGCATAATAATGAAAAACTGTTTTTT. Its translation: CASTDRDRHNNEKLFF.

V usage is TRBV6-1 and J usage is TRBJ1-2; no reliable D call. Trimming pared 4 bases from V and 4 bases from J, leaving 16 bases between. This CDR3 is built from 15 residues. Germline V gene lookup returns CDR1 MNHNS and CDR2 SASEGT. CDR3 bases: TGTGCCAGCAGTGTTGTCCGGGAGTGGGGCTATGGCTACACCTTC. Encoded protein: CASSVVREWGYGYTF.

The chain links TRBV21-1 to TRBJ2-2; the table calls TRBD1, which could not be checked here. TRBV21-1 is a documented pseudogene. The CDR3 length is 16 residues. CDR3 protein: CASSTLDRGGSGELFF. Here the CDR3 DNA reads TGTGCCAGCAGCACCTTAGACAGGGGAGGTTCCGGGGAGCTGTTTTTT.